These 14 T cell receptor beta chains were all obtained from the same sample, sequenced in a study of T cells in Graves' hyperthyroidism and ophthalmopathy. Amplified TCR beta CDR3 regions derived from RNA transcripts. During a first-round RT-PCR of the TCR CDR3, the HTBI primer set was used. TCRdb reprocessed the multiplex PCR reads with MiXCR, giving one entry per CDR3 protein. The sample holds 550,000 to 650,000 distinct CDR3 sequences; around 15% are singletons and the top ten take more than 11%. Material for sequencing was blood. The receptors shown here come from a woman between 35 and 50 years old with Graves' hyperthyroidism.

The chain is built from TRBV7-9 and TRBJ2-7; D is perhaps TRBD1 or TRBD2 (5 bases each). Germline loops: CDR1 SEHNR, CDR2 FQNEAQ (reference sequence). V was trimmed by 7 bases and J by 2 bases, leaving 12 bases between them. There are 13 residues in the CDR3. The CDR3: CASTAVGAYEQYF. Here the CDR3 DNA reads TGTGCCAGCACTGCGGTGGGGGCCTACGAGCAGTACTTC.

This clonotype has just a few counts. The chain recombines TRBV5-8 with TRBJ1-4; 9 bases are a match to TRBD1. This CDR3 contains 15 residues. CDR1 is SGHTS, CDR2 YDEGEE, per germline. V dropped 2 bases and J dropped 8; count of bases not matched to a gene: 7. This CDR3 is CASSLQGASGEKLFF. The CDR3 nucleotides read TGTGCCAGCAGCTTACAGGGGGCTTCTGGGGAAAAACTGTTTTTT.

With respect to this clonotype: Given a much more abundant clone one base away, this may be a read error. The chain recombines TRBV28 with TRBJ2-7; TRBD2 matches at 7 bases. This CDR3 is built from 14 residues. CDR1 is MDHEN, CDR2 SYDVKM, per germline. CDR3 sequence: CVSRSGGSSYEQYF. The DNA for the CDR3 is TGTGTCAGCAGAAGTGGCGGGAGCTCCTACGAGCAGTACTTC.

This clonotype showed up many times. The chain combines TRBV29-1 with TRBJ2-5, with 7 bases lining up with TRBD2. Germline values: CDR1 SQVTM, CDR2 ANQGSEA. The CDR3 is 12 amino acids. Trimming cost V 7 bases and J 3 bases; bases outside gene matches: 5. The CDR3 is CSAGLVKETQYF. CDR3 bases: TGCAGCGCAGGACTAGTTAAAGAGACCCAGTACTTC.

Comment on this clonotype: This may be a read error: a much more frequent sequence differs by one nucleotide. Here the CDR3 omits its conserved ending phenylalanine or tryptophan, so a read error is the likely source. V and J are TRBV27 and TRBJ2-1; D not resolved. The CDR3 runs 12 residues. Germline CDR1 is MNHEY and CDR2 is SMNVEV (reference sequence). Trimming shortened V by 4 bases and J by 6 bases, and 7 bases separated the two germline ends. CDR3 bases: TGTGCCAGCAGTTGGTTAGGCAATGAGCAGTTCCTC. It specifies CASSWLGNEQFL.

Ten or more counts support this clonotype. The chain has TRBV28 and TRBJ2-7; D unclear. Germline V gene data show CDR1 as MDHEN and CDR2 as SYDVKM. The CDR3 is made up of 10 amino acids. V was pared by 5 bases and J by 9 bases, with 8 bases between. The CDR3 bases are TGTGCCAGCAGTCGTGGTGGGCAGTACTTC. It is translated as CASSRGGQYF.

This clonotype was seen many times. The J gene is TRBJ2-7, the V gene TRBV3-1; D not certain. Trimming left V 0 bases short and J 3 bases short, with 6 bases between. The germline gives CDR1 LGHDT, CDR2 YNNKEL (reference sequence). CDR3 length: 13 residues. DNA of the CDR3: TGTGCCAGCAGCCAAGATGGGAACTACGAGCAGTACTTC. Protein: CASSQDGNYEQYF.

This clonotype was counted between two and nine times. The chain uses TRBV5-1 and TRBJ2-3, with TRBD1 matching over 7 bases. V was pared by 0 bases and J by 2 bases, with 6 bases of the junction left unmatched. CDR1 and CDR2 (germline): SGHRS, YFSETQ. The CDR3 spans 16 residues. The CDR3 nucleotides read TGCGCCAGCAGCTTGGCCCCGACAGGGACCACAGATACGCAGTATTTT. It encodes CASSLAPTGTTDTQYF. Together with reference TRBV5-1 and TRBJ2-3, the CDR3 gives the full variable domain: KAGVTQTPRYLIKTRGQQVTLSCSPISGHRSVSWYQQTPGQGLQFLFEYFSETQRNKGNFPGRFSGRQFSNSRSEMNVSTLELGDSALYLCASSLAPTGTTDTQYFGPGTRLTVL.

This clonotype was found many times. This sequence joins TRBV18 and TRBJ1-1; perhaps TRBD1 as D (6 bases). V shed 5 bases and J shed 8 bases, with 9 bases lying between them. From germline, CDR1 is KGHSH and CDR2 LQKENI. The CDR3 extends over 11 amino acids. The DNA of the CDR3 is TGTGCCAGCTCAGAAGGACAGGAAGCTTTCTTT. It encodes CASSEGQEAFF.

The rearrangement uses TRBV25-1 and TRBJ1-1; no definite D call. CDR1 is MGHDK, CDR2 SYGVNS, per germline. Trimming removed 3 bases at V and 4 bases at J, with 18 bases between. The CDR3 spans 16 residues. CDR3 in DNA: TGTGCCAGCAGTGACACCCATGAACTAGAGAGCACTGAAGCTTTCTTT. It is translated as CASSDTHELESTEAFF.

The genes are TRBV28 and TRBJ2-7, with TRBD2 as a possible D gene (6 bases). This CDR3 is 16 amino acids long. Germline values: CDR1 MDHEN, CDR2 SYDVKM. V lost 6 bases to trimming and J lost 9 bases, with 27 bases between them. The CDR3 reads CASSLTRIADPLGQYF. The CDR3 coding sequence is TGTGCCAGCAGCCTAACAAGGATAGCGGACCCGTTAGGGCAGTACTTC.

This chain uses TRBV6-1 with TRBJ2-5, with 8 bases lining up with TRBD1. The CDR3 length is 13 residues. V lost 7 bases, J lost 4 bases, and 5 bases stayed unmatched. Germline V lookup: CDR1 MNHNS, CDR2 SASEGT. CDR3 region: CASTTGGSETQYF. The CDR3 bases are TGTGCCAGCACCACAGGGGGATCAGAGACCCAGTACTTC.

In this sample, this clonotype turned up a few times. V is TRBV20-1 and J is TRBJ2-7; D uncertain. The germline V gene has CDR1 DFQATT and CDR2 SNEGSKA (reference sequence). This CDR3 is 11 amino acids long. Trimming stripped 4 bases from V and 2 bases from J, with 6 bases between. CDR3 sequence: CSATRPYEQYF. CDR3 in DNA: TGCAGTGCTACCCGACCCTACGAGCAGTACTTC.

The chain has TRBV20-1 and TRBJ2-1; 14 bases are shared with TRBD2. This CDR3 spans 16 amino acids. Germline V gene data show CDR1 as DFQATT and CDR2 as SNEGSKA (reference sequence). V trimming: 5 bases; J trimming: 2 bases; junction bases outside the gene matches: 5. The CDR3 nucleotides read TGCAGTGCTCCAAGGACTAGCGGGAGGACCTACAATGAGCAGTTCTTC. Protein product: CSAPRTSGRTYNEQFF.